The clone carrying this T cell receptor (beta chain) was seen a few times. Its specificity is not known. This specimen comes from a study of response to subunit inactivated influenza vaccine. TCRdb ran MiXCR on the RT-PCR reads and lists one entry per CDR3 protein. This sample has 860,000 or so distinct CDR3 sequences, with 20% to 25% found just once. Study findings and constraints: The authors proposed limited new T cell recruitment per seasonal influenza vaccination.

Germline V gene sequence: CDR1 SGHRS, CDR2 YFSETQ. The V gene lost 0 bases and the J gene lost 0 bases, with 12 bases spanning the gap. This CDR3 contains 17 residues. The clonotype comes from a man aged 45-60 years who received an inactivated influenza vaccine. The chain is built from TRBV5-1 and TRBJ2-2, with D possibly being TRBD1 or TRBD2 (5 bases each). The sequencing used PBMCs from blood, collected roughly 5 days after vaccination. CDR3 protein: CASSLATGATNTGELFF. CDR3 nucleotide sequence: TGCGCCAGCAGCTTGGCGACCGGGGCCACGAACACCGGGGAGCTGTTTTTT.